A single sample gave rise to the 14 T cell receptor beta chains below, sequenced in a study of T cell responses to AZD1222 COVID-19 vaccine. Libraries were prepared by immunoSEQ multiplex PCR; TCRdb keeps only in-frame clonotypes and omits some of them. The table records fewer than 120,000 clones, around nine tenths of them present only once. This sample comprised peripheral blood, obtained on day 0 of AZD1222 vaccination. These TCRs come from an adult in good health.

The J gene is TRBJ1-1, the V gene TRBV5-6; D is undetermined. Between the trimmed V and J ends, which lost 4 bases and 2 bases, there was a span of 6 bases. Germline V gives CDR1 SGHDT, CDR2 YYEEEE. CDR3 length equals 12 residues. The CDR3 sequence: CASSPQNTEAFF. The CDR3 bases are TGTGCCAGCAGCCCACAAAACACTGAAGCTTTCTTT.

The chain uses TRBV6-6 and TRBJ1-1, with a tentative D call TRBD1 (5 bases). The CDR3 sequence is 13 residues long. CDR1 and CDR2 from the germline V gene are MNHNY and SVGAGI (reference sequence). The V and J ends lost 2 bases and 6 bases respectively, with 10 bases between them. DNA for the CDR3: TGTGCCAGCAGTTACCATGGGGGTCCTGAAGCTTTCTTT. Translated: CASSYHGGPEAFF.

The CDR3 reads CAISDEHQIRPTYEQYF. DNA for the CDR3: TGTGCCATCAGTGACGAACATCAAATACGGCCAACCTACGAGCAGTACTTC. This chain uses TRBV10-3 with TRBJ2-7; D is ambiguous. The CDR3 contains 17 residues. V dropped 3 bases and J dropped 2 bases, with 20 bases sitting between them. Germline V gene data show CDR1 as ENHRY and CDR2 as SYGVKD.

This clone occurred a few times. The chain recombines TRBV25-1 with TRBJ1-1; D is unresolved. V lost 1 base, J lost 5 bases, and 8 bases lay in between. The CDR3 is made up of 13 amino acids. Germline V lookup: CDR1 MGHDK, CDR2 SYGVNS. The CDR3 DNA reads TGTGCCAGCAGTGAATCTGGGAGGACTGAAGCTTTCTTT. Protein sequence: CASSESGRTEAFF.

CDR3 nucleotides: TGTGCCAGCAGCTTACCGGCATTCGAAGCTTTCTTT. Its protein is CASSLPAFEAFF. J is TRBJ1-1 and V is TRBV7-2; D is unclear. CDR3 length equals 12 residues. The ends were cut back, 2 bases at V and 8 bases at J, with 9 bases in the middle. Looked up from germline, CDR1 is SGHTA and CDR2 is FQGNSA.

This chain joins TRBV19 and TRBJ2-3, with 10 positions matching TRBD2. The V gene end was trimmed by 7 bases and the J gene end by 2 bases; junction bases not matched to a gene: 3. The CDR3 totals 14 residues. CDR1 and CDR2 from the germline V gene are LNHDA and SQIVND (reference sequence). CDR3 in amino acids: CASTLAGDTDTQYF. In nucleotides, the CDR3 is TGTGCCAGTACCCTAGCGGGGGACACAGATACGCAGTATTTT. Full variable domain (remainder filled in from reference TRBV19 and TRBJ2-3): DGGITQSPKYLFRKEGQNVTLSCEQNLNHDAMYWYRQDPGQGLRLIYYSQIVNDFQKGDIAEGYSVSREKKESFPLTVTSAQKNPTAFYLCASTLAGDTDTQYFGPGTRLTVL.

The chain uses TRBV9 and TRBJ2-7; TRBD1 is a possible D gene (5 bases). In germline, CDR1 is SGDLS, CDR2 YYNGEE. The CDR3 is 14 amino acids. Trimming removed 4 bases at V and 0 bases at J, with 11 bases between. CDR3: CASSPQGHSYEQYF. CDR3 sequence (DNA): TGTGCCAGCAGCCCCCAAGGACACTCCTACGAGCAGTACTTC.

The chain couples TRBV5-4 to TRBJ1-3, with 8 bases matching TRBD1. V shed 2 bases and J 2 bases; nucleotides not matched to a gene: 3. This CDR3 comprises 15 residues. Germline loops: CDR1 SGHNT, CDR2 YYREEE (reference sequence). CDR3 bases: TGTGCCAGCAGCTTAGACAGGGGCACTGGAAACACCATATATTTT. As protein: CASSLDRGTGNTIYF.

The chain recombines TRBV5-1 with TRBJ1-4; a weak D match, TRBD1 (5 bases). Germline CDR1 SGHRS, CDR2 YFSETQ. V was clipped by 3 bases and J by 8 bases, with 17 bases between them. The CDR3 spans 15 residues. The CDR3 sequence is CASSSRAGTIEKLFF. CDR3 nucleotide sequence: TGCGCCAGCAGCTCCCGCGCGGGGACTATCGAAAAACTGTTTTTT.

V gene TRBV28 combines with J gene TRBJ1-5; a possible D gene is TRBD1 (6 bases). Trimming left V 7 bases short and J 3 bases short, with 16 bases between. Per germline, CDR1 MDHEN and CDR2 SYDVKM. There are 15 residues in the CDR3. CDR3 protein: CASTFGGPLNQPQHF. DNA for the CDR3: TGTGCCAGCACCTTCGGGGGCCCTCTCAATCAGCCCCAGCATTTT.

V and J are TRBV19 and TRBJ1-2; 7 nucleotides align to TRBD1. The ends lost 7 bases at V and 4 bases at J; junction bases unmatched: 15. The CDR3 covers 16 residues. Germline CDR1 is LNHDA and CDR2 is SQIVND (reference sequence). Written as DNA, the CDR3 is TGTGCCAGTACCGAATTGGGACAGCAAGGCCTCTATGGCTACACCTTC. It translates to CASTELGQQGLYGYTF.

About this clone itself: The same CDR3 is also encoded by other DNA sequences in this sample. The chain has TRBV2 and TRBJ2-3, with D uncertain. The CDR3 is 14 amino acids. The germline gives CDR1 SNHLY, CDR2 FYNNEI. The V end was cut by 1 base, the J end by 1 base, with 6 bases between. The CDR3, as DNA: TGTGCCAGCAGTGAAGGGGGTGGCACAGATACGCAGTATTTT. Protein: CASSEGGGTDTQYF.

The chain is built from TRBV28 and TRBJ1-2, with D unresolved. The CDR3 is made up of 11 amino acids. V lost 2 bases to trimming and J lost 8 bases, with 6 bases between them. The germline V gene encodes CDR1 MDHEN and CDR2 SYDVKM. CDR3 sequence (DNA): TGTGCCAGCAGTTTAAGAGCCGGCTACACCTTC. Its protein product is CASSLRAGYTF.

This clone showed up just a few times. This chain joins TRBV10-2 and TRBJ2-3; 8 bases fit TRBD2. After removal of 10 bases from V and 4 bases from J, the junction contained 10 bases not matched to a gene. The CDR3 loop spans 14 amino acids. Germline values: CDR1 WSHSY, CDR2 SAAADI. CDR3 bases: TGCGCCACGGGAAGCGGGGGCATATCAGATACGCAGTATTTT. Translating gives CATGSGGISDTQYF.